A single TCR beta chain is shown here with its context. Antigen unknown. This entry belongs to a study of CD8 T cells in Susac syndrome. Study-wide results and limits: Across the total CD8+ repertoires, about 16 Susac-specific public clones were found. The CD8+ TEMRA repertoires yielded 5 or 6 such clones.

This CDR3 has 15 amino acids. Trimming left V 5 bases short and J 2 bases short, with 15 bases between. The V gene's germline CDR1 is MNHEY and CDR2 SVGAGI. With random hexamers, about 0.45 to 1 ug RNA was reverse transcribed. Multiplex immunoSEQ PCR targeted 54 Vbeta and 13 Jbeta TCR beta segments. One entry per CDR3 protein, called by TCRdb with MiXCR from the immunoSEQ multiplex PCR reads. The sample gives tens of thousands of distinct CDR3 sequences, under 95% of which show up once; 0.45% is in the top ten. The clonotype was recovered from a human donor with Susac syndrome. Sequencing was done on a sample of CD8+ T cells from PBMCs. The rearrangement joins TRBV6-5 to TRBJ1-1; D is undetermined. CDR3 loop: CASSVFNPGNTEAFF. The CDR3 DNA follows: TGTGCCAGCAGTGTATTTAACCCGGGCAACACTGAAGCTTTCTTT.